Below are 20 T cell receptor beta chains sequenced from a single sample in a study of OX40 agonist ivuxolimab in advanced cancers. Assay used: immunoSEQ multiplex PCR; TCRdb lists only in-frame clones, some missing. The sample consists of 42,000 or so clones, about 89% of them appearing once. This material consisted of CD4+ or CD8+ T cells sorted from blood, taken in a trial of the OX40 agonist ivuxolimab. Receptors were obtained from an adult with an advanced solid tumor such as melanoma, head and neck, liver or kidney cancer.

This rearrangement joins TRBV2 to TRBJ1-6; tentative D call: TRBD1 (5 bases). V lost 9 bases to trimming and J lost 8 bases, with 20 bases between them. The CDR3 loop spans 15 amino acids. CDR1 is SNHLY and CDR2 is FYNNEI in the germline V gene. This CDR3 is CASLRGGRGDSPLHF. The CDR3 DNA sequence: TGTGCCAGTCTTCGCGGGGGGAGAGGGGATTCACCCCTCCACTTT.

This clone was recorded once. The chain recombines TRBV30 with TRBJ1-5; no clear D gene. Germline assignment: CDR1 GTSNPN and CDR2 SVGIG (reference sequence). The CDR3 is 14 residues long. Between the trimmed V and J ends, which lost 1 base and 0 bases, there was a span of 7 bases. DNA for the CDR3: TGTGCCTGGAGTGGAGGAGATAGCAATCAGCCCCAGCATTTT. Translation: CAWSGGDSNQPQHF. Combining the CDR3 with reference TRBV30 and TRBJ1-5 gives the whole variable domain SQTIHQWPATLVQPVGSPLSLECTVEGTSNPNLYWYRQAAGRGLQLLFYSVGIGQISSEVPQNLSASRPQDRQFILSSKKLLLSDSGFYLCAWSGGDSNQPQHFGDGTRLSIL.

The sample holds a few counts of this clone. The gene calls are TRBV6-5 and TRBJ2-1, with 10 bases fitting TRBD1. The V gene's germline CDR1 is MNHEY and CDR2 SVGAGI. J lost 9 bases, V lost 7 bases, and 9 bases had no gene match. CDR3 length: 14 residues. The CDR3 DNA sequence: TGTGCCAGCACCAGGGGACAGGGGATGAGTGAGCAGTTCTTC. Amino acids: CASTRGQGMSEQFF.

As DNA, the CDR3 is TGCGCCAGCAGCCAATCCGGGACAGCGAACACCGGGGAGCTGTTTTTT. Translated, it gives CASSQSGTANTGELFF. The chain uses TRBV4-1 and TRBJ2-2; the match to TRBD1 covers 7 bases. This CDR3 has 16 residues. Germline V gene lookup returns CDR1 MGHRA and CDR2 YSYEKL. Trimming at V came to 2 bases and at J to 0 bases, leaving 3 bases not matched to a gene.

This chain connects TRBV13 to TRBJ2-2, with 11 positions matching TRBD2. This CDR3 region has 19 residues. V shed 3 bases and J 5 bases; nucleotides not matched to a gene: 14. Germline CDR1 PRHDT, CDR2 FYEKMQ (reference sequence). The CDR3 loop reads CASSLALGTSGRGTGELFF. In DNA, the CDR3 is TGTGCCAGCAGCTTGGCCCTGGGGACTAGCGGCCGTGGTACCGGGGAGCTGTTTTTT.

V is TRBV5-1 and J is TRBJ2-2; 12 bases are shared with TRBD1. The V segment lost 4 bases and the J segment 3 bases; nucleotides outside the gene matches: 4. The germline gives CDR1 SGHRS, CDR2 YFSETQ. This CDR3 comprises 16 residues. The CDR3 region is CASSRDRGRDTGELFF. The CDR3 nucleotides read TGCGCCAGCAGCAGGGACAGGGGGCGAGACACCGGGGAGCTGTTTTTT.

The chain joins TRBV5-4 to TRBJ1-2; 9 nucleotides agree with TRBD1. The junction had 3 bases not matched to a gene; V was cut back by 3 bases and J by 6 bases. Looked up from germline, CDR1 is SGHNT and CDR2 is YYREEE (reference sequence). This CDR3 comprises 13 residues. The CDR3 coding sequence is TGTGCCAGCAGCTGGGACAGGGTGGATGGCTACACCTTC. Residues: CASSWDRVDGYTF.

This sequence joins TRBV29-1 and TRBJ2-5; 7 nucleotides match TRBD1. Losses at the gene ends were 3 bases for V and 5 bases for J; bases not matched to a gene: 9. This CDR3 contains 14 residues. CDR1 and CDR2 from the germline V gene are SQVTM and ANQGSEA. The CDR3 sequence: CSVEDRPQVETQYF. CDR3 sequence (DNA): TGCAGCGTTGAGGACAGGCCCCAGGTGGAGACCCAGTACTTC.

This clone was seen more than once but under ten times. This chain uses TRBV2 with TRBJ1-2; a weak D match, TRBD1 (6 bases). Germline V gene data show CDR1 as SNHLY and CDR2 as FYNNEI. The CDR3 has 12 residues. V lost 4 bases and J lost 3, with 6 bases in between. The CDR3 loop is CASSGQDYGYTF. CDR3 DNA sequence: TGTGCCAGCAGTGGACAGGACTATGGCTACACCTTC.

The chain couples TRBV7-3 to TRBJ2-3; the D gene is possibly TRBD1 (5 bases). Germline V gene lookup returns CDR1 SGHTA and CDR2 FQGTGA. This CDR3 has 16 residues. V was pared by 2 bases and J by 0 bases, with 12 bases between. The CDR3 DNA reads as TGTGCCAGCAGCTTAGGGTTAGACAGAAGCACAGATACGCAGTATTTT. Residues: CASSLGLDRSTDTQYF.

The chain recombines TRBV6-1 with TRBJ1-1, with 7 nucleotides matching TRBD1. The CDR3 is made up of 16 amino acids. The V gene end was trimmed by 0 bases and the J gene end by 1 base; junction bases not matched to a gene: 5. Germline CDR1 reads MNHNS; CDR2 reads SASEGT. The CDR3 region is CASSEAKGQKNTEAFF. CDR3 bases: TGTGCCAGCAGTGAAGCCAAGGGACAGAAGAACACTGAAGCTTTCTTT.

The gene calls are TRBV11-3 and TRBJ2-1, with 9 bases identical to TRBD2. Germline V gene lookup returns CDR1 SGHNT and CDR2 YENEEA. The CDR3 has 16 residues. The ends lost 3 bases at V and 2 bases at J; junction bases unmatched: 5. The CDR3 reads CASSFFSGGPYNEQFF. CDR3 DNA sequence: TGTGCCAGCAGCTTCTTTAGCGGGGGCCCCTACAATGAGCAGTTCTTC.

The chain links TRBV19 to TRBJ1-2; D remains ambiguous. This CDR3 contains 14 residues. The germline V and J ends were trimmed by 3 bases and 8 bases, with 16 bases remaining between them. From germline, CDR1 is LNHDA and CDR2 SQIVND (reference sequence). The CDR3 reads CASSIVGRGGGYTF. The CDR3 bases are TGTGCCAGTAGTATTGTGGGCCGGGGAGGGGGCTACACCTTC. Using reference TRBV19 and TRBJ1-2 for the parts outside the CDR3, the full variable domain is DGGITQSPKYLFRKEGQNVTLSCEQNLNHDAMYWYRQDPGQGLRLIYYSQIVNDFQKGDIAEGYSVSREKKESFPLTVTSAQKNPTAFYLCASSIVGRGGGYTFGSGTRLTVV.

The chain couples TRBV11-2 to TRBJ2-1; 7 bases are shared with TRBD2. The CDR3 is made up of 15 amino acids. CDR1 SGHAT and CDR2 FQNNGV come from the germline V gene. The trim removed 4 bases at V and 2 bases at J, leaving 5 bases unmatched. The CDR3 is CASSYLADPYNEQFF. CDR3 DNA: TGTGCCAGCAGCTACCTAGCGGATCCCTACAATGAGCAGTTCTTC.

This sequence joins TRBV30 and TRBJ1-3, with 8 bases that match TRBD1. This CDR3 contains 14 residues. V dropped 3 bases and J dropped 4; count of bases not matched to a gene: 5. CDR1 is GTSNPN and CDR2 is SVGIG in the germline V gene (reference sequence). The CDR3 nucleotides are TGTGCCTGGAGGAAGACAGGGGCCGGAAACACCATATATTTT. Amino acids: CAWRKTGAGNTIYF.

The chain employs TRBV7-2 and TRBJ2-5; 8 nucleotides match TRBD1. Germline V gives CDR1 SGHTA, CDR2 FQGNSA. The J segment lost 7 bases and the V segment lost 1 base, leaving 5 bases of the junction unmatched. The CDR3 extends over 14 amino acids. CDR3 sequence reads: CASSLERTGLTQYF. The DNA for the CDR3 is TGTGCCAGCAGCTTAGAGAGGACAGGGCTGACCCAGTACTTC.

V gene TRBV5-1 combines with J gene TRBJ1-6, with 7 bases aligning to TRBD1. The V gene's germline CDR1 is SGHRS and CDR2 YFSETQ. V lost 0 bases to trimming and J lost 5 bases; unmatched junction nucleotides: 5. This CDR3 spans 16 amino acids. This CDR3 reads CASSLAVQGNNSPLHF. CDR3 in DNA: TGCGCCAGCAGCTTGGCAGTACAGGGGAATAATTCACCCCTCCACTTT.

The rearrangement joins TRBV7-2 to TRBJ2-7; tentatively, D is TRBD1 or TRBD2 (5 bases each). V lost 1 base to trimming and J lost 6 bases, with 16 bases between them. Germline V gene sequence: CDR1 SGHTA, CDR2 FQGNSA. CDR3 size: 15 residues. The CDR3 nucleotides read TGTGCCAGCAGCTTAGTCACCGGGACCTCCGCCGAGCAGTACTTC. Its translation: CASSLVTGTSAEQYF.

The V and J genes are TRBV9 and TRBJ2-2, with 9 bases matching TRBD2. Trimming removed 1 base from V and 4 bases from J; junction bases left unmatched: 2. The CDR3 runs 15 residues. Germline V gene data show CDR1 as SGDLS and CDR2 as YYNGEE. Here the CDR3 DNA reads TGTGCCAGCAGCGTACGCGGGGGGGCCACCGGGGAGCTGTTTTTT. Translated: CASSVRGGATGELFF.

The CDR3 DNA follows: TGTGCCAGCAGCTTAGACCTGGGTGTCCGCTACGAGCAGTACTTC. Translating gives CASSLDLGVRYEQYF. The chain carries TRBV7-2 and TRBJ2-7, with D hard to call. V shed 1 base and J shed 3 bases, with 13 bases lying between them. Germline CDR1 is SGHTA and CDR2 is FQGNSA. The CDR3 is made up of 15 amino acids.